This passage covers 27 T cell receptor beta chains from one sample sequenced in a study of cytomegalovirus exposure and HLA in healthy donors. Only in-frame clones appear in the TCRdb table, and some are missing; sequencing was by immunoSEQ multiplex PCR. The table lists about 38,000 clones, just under 95% of them singletons. The specimen sequenced was PBMCs. All receptors come from a man between 18 and 35 years old in good health and CMV-seronegative.

This chain uses TRBV2 with TRBJ1-5, with D perhaps matching TRBD1 (5 bases). The CDR3 sequence is 14 residues long. Per the germline V gene, CDR1 is SNHLY and CDR2 is FYNNEI. V lost 4 bases to trimming and J lost 4 bases, with 11 bases between them. CDR3 loop: CASSGRQNNQPQHF. In DNA, the CDR3 is TGTGCCAGCAGTGGTAGACAGAATAATCAGCCCCAGCATTTT.

This chain uses TRBV28 with TRBJ1-2; tentatively, D is TRBD1 (5 bases). CDR1 MDHEN and CDR2 SYDVKM come from the germline V gene. Trimming cost V 6 bases and J 6 bases, with 11 bases left between them. This CDR3 is built from 12 residues. The chain's CDR3 is CASSPRGNGYTF. CDR3 DNA sequence: TGTGCCAGCAGCCCCCGGGGGAATGGCTACACCTTC.

This chain uses TRBV21-1 with TRBJ2-7; the table assigns TRBD2, which was not confirmed against the DNA. TRBV21-1 is given as a pseudogene. The length of the CDR3 is 17 residues. CDR3 protein: CASRRPCRLAGGPEQYF. The DNA for the CDR3 is TGTGCCAGCAGAAGACCTTGTAGACTAGCGGGAGGGCCCGAGCAGTACTTC.

This chain links TRBV5-1 with TRBJ1-2, with D possibly TRBD1 on 5 matching bases. V lost 2 bases and J 6 bases, leaving 17 bases between the germline ends. Germline CDR1 reads SGHRS; CDR2 reads YFSETQ. The CDR3 loop spans 15 amino acids. The CDR3 spells CASSFGQPKDHGYTF. The DNA of the CDR3 is TGCGCCAGCAGCTTCGGACAACCAAAAGACCATGGCTACACCTTC.

The V gene is TRBV6-5, the J gene TRBJ1-1; D is perhaps TRBD1 (5 bases). The CDR3 is 13 amino acids. Trimming took off 0 bases at V and 4 bases at J, with 6 bases between the two ends. Germline-derived CDR1 and CDR2 are MNHEY and SVGAGI. CDR3 bases: TGTGCCAGCAGTTACTCGGGGGGCACTGAAGCTTTCTTT. It codes for CASSYSGGTEAFF.

This rearrangement joins TRBV5-1 to TRBJ1-2; 8 bases agree with TRBD1. Germline V gene sequence: CDR1 SGHRS, CDR2 YFSETQ. The junction had 17 bases not matched to a gene; V was cut back by 3 bases and J by 7 bases. The CDR3 runs 17 residues. CDR3 protein: CASSSHQGQVPSRGYTF. Here the CDR3 DNA reads TGCGCCAGCAGCTCCCACCAGGGACAGGTCCCCTCCCGTGGCTACACCTTC.

The chain couples TRBV9 to TRBJ2-3, with 7 bases fitting TRBD2. With V trimmed by 2 bases and J by 3 bases, 3 bases remained unmatched. From germline, CDR1 is SGDLS and CDR2 YYNGEE. This CDR3 has 14 amino acids. The CDR3: CASSVLRETDTQYF. CDR3 DNA: TGTGCCAGCAGCGTCCTGCGGGAGACAGATACGCAGTATTTT.

This clone appeared once. This chain joins TRBV7-6 and TRBJ1-5, with 10 bases that match TRBD1. V lost 1 base and J lost 0; bases outside the gene matches: 6. The germline gives CDR1 SGHVS, CDR2 FNYEAQ. There are 18 residues in the CDR3. CDR3: CASSLGTGGGNSNQPQHF. DNA of the CDR3: TGTGCCAGCAGCTTAGGGACAGGGGGTGGGAATAGCAATCAGCCCCAGCATTTT. The variable domain in full, completed from reference TRBV7-6 and TRBJ1-5, reads GAGVSQSPRYKVTKRGQDVALRCDPISGHVSLYWYRQALGQGPEFLTYFNYEAQQDKSGLPNDRFSAERPEGSISTLTIQRTEQRDSAMYRCASSLGTGGGNSNQPQHFGDGTRLSIL.

The chain is built from TRBV5-1 and TRBJ2-5; 11 bases agree with TRBD2. V was pared by 2 bases and J by 5 bases, with 8 bases of the junction left unmatched. The CDR3 covers 16 residues. Per germline, CDR1 SGHRS and CDR2 YFSETQ. The CDR3 spells CASSFSGGAVSETQYF. CDR3 nucleotides: TGCGCCAGCAGCTTTAGCGGGGGGGCGGTTTCCGAGACCCAGTACTTC.

To note about this clone: One end of the junction fails to match germline, which may point to a read error. This rearrangement joins TRBV5-1 to TRBJ2-1; 9 bases match TRBD2. Per germline, CDR1 SGHRS and CDR2 YFSETQ. The CDR3 has 16 residues. The CDR3 sequence is CASSFTGTSSNNEQFF. CDR3 bases: TGCGCCAGCAGCTTTACCGGGACTAGCTCCAACAATGAGCAGTTCTTC.

This clone was seen a few times. J is TRBJ2-3 and V is TRBV6-4, with 11 nucleotides matching TRBD2. The CDR3 consists of 15 residues. Germline assignment: CDR1 MRHNA and CDR2 SNTAGT. V shed 6 bases and J 4 bases; nucleotides not matched to a gene: 6. This CDR3 reads CASSPDSGGADTQYF. The CDR3 DNA reads as TGTGCCAGCAGCCCTGATAGCGGGGGGGCAGATACGCAGTATTTT.

The genes are TRBV11-1 and TRBJ2-7; D call uncertain. Germline CDR1 and CDR2: SGHAT and FQDESV (reference sequence). CDR3 length: 14 amino acids. Deletions cut 1 base from V and 12 bases from J, with 19 bases between. CDR3 amino acids: CASSLGISTTPRYF. The CDR3 coding sequence is TGTGCCAGCAGCTTAGGGATATCGACGACTCCTAGGTACTTC.

V and J are TRBV6-1 and TRBJ1-1, with TRBD1 matching 8 bases. There are 13 residues in the CDR3. The V gene end was trimmed by 6 bases and the J gene end by 6 bases; junction bases not matched to a gene: 6. The germline V gene encodes CDR1 MNHNS and CDR2 SASEGT. CDR3 protein: CASSLTGVPEAFF. For the CDR3, the DNA is TGTGCCAGCAGCCTGACAGGGGTCCCTGAAGCTTTCTTT.

The V and J genes are TRBV30 and TRBJ2-1, with a tentative D call TRBD2 (6 bases). The germline V gene has CDR1 GTSNPN and CDR2 SVGIG (reference sequence). Trimming cost V 7 bases and J 3 bases, with 16 bases left between them. The CDR3 loop spans 14 amino acids. Here the CDR3 DNA reads TGTGCCTTCCAGGTCGGGAGCCACTACAATGAGCAGTTCTTC. Its translation is CAFQVGSHYNEQFF.

This chain uses TRBV2 with TRBJ2-5; 9 bases agree with TRBD2. The germline CDR1 and CDR2 sequences are SNHLY and FYNNEI. CDR3 length: 17 amino acids. The trim removed 2 bases at V and 0 bases at J, leaving 7 bases unmatched. CDR3 bases: TGTGCCAGCAGTGAAATTTGGGCGGGAGGGAACCAAGAGACCCAGTACTTC. As protein: CASSEIWAGGNQETQYF.

A note on this clone: The same CDR3 arises from other DNA sequences in this sample as well. The V call is TRBV30, the J call TRBJ2-5; 9 bases agree with TRBD2. CDR3 length equals 15 residues. V trimming: 4 bases; J trimming: 3 bases; junction bases outside the gene matches: 9. Germline V gene sequence: CDR1 GTSNPN, CDR2 SVGIG (reference sequence). The CDR3 DNA reads TGTGCCTGGAAATTTGGGGCGGGGGGGAAAGAGACCCAGTACTTC. Its protein is CAWKFGAGGKETQYF. The full variable domain, with the rest looked up from reference TRBV30 and TRBJ2-5, is SQTIHQWPATLVQPVGSPLSLECTVEGTSNPNLYWYRQAAGRGLQLLFYSVGIGQISSEVPQNLSASRPQDRQFILSSKKLLLSDSGFYLCAWKFGAGGKETQYFGPGTRLLVL.

This chain links TRBV5-3 with TRBJ2-1, with 11 bases matching TRBD2. TRBV5-3 is labeled an ORF, and its function is uncertain. There are 16 residues in the CDR3. Trimming cost V 3 bases and J 5 bases; bases outside gene matches: 7. This chain's CDR3 is CARSSTGTSGNNEQFF. CDR3 nucleotides: TGTGCCAGAAGCTCCACTGGGACTAGCGGAAACAATGAGCAGTTCTTC.

The chain couples TRBV5-1 to TRBJ1-2; 8 bases fit TRBD1. The germline gives CDR1 SGHRS, CDR2 YFSETQ. Trimming took 4 bases from V and 2 from J; bases not matched to a gene: 10. This CDR3 contains 16 residues. The CDR3 loop is CASSADPRTGNYGYTF. As DNA, the CDR3 is TGCGCCAGCAGCGCGGACCCCCGGACAGGGAACTATGGCTACACCTTC.

The CDR3 spells CASSLGQGSAGELFF. CDR3 in DNA: TGTGCCAGCAGCTTAGGACAGGGTTCGGCCGGGGAGCTGTTTTTT. This chain links TRBV7-8 with TRBJ2-2; the match to TRBD1 covers 7 bases. There are 15 residues in the CDR3. Trimming took 1 base from V and 6 from J; bases not matched to a gene: 5. Germline V gene lookup returns CDR1 SGHVS and CDR2 FQNEAQ.

This chain connects TRBV5-4 to TRBJ2-5; 13 nucleotides align to TRBD2. V lost 5 bases, J lost 5 bases, and 6 bases stayed unmatched. CDR1 is SGHNT and CDR2 is YYREEE in the germline V gene (reference sequence). This CDR3 spans 15 amino acids. The CDR3 sequence: CASSRTSGREETQYF. Here the CDR3 DNA reads TGTGCCAGCAGTCGGACTAGCGGGAGAGAGGAGACCCAGTACTTC.

The chain is built from TRBV29-1 and TRBJ2-3; 11 bases match TRBD2. The V gene end was trimmed by 5 bases and the J gene end by 1 base; junction bases not matched to a gene: 11. CDR3 length: 17 amino acids. Germline assignment: CDR1 SQVTM and CDR2 ANQGSEA. The CDR3 coding sequence is TGCAGCGTTAGTTATAGCGGGGGGGCATGGCGCACAGATACGCAGTATTTT. Translated: CSVSYSGGAWRTDTQYF.

The chain employs TRBV13 and TRBJ1-6; 8 nucleotides match TRBD1. V dropped 8 bases and J dropped 7; count of bases not matched to a gene: 4. There are 13 residues in the CDR3. Germline V CDR1 and CDR2: PRHDT, FYEKMQ (reference sequence). DNA of the CDR3: TGTGCCAGCGTAGGACAGGGCAATTCACCCCTCCACTTT. It yields the protein CASVGQGNSPLHF.

This chain links TRBV28 with TRBJ1-1, with no clear D. Germline V gene sequence: CDR1 MDHEN, CDR2 SYDVKM. Trimming removed 3 bases at V and 1 base at J, with 3 bases between. CDR3 size: 12 residues. CDR3 bases: TGTGCCAGCAGTTTCAGGAACACTGAAGCTTTCTTT. Residues: CASSFRNTEAFF.

The chain uses TRBV7-3 and TRBJ2-3; the match to TRBD2 covers 15 bases. The CDR3 is made up of 16 amino acids. CDR1 is SGHTA and CDR2 is FQGTGA in the germline V gene. The junction had 6 bases not matched to a gene; V was cut back by 5 bases and J by 6 bases. The CDR3 nucleotides read TGTGCCAGCAGCCCCGGACTAGCGGGGGGGCCTGATACGCAGTATTTT. Residues: CASSPGLAGGPDTQYF. The whole variable domain, filled in from reference TRBV7-3 and TRBJ2-3, reads GAGVSQTPSNKVTEKGKYVELRCDPISGHTALYWYRQSLGQGPEFLIYFQGTGAADDSGLPNDRFFAVRPEGSVSTLKIQRTERGDSAVYLCASSPGLAGGPDTQYFGPGTRLTVL.

V is TRBV15 and J is TRBJ2-7; 9 bases line up with TRBD2. The CDR3 extends over 15 amino acids. The V and J ends lost 0 bases and 2 bases, in that order; junction bases with no gene match: 2. Germline V gene data show CDR1 as LNHNV and CDR2 as YYDKDF (reference sequence). Here the CDR3 reads CATSRETSGAYEQYF. For the CDR3, the DNA is TGTGCCACCAGCAGAGAGACTAGCGGAGCCTACGAGCAGTACTTC.

The genes are TRBV6-1 and TRBJ1-1, with D possibly TRBD1 on 5 matching bases. The length of the CDR3 is 13 residues. The V gene lost 6 bases and the J gene lost 7 bases, with 15 bases spanning the gap. CDR1 and CDR2 (germline): MNHNS, SASEGT. CDR3 nucleotide sequence: TGTGCCAGCAGAGGACACGGAGAGTTTGAAGCTTTCTTT. It is translated as CASRGHGEFEAFF.

The chain employs TRBV19 and TRBJ1-5; 7 nucleotides line up with TRBD1. The germline V gene encodes CDR1 LNHDA and CDR2 SQIVND (reference sequence). V was clipped by 6 bases and J by 9 bases; unmatched bases: 11. This CDR3 is 14 amino acids long. The CDR3 protein is CASRSGTAAMPQHF. The CDR3 region has the DNA TGTGCCAGTAGGTCCGGGACAGCAGCAATGCCCCAGCATTTT.